Below are 21 T cell receptor beta chains sequenced from a single sample in a study of T cells after yellow fever vaccination. TCRdb called the 5' RACE reads again in MiXCR, with one record for every CDR3 protein. The table lists around 530,000 distinct CDR3 sequences, less than 20% of them singletons, with 15% to 20% in the top ten. The sequences come from PBMCs, collected 4 to 6 days after the first yellow fever vaccination. All receptors derive from a man between 18 and 35 years old who received the YFV17D yellow fever vaccine.

This clonotype occurred a few times. The J gene is TRBJ1-5, the V gene TRBV28; no clear D gene. The length of the CDR3 is 12 residues. Trimming took 3 bases from V and 6 from J, leaving 6 bases between them. Germline CDR1 is MDHEN and CDR2 is SYDVKM. The CDR3 sequence: CASSFSLQPQHF. In DNA form, the CDR3 reads TGTGCCAGCAGTTTTAGTCTTCAGCCCCAGCATTTT.

This clonotype was seen only a few times. The V call is TRBV7-2, the J call TRBJ2-2, with TRBD2 matching over 7 bases. Germline CDR1 and CDR2: SGHTA and FQGNSA. CDR3 length equals 16 residues. V lost 4 bases and J lost 0; bases outside the gene matches: 5. The CDR3 reads CASSSRRGANTGELFF. Written as DNA, the CDR3 is TGTGCCAGCAGCTCCCGTCGGGGGGCGAACACCGGGGAGCTGTTTTTT.

The rearrangement joins TRBV11-2 to TRBJ2-3; maybe TRBD2 (7 bases). Deletions cut 5 bases from V and 3 bases from J, with 15 bases between. CDR3 length: 15 residues. Germline lookup yields CDR1 SGHAT and CDR2 FQNNGV. The CDR3 coding sequence is TGTGCCAGCAGCCTCATAGGGGGGGTTACAGATACGCAGTATTTT. Encoded protein: CASSLIGGVTDTQYF. Filled out from reference TRBV11-2 and TRBJ2-3, the complete variable domain reads EAGVAQSPRYKIIEKRQSVAFWCNPISGHATLYWYQQILGQGPKLLIQFQNNGVVDDSQLPKDRFSAERLKGVDSTLKIQPAKLEDSAVYLCASSLIGGVTDTQYFGPGTRLTVL.

This clonotype was seen a handful of times. This sequence joins TRBV9 and TRBJ2-1; tentatively, D is TRBD1 (6 bases). Germline V gives CDR1 SGDLS, CDR2 YYNGEE. The CDR3 is 15 amino acids. V was clipped by 0 bases and J by 10 bases, with 17 bases between them. CDR3 DNA: TGTGCCAGCAGCGTAGCTGGGGCAGGGGTATCAGAGCAGTTCTTC. Residues: CASSVAGAGVSEQFF.

In this sample, this clonotype turned up a few times. The CDR3 sequence: CASSPWTGALGDTQYF. The CDR3, as DNA: TGTGCCAGTAGTCCGTGGACAGGGGCCCTAGGGGATACGCAGTATTTT. V gene TRBV19 combines with J gene TRBJ2-3; 9 bases are a match to TRBD1. This CDR3 has 16 amino acids. The V gene's germline CDR1 is LNHDA and CDR2 SQIVND (reference sequence). Trimming took 5 bases from V and 6 from J; bases not matched to a gene: 12.

Ten or more counts support this clonotype. The chain has TRBV5-1 and TRBJ2-2; maybe TRBD1 (5 bases). This CDR3 spans 13 amino acids. Trimming took 2 bases from V and 7 from J, leaving 9 bases between them. Germline lookup yields CDR1 SGHRS and CDR2 YFSETQ. The CDR3 DNA sequence: TGCGCCAGCAGCTTACAGGATGGCGGGGAGCTGTTTTTT. Amino acids: CASSLQDGGELFF.

This clonotype was picked up a small number of times. The chain combines TRBV2 with TRBJ2-7; TRBD1 is a possible D gene (6 bases). Between the trimmed V and J ends, which lost 7 bases and 4 bases, there was a span of 14 bases. Germline loops: CDR1 SNHLY, CDR2 FYNNEI. The CDR3 is 13 amino acids. In nucleotides, the CDR3 is TGTGCCAGCATGGAGGCAGGGGAATACGAGCAGTACGTC. Its translation is CASMEAGEYEQYV.

This clonotype has more than one count but fewer than ten. The genes are TRBV7-9 and TRBJ1-2; TRBD1 is a possible D gene (5 bases). Germline values: CDR1 SEHNR, CDR2 FQNEAQ (reference sequence). The CDR3 is 12 amino acids. The V gene lost 8 bases and the J gene lost 3 bases, with 10 bases spanning the gap. DNA for the CDR3: TGTGCCAGCGGGGGACGGGACTATGGCTACACCTTC. Amino acids: CASGGRDYGYTF. The full variable domain, in which reference TRBV7-9 and TRBJ1-2 provide the parts outside the CDR3, is DTGVSQNPRHKITKRGQNVTFRCDPISEHNRLYWYRQTLGQGPEFLTYFQNEAQLEKSRLLSDRFSAERPKGSFSTLEIQRTEQGDSAMYLCASGGRDYGYTFGSGTRLTVV.

This chain links TRBV29-1 with TRBJ1-2, with 9 bases lining up with TRBD1. This CDR3 is built from 13 residues. With 4 bases clipped from V and 3 bases from J, the junction kept 3 bases outside the gene matches. Germline-derived CDR1 and CDR2 are SQVTM and ANQGSEA. CDR3 region: CSVGTGEDYGYTF. The CDR3 region has the DNA TGCAGCGTTGGGACAGGGGAGGACTATGGCTACACCTTC.

This clonotype was detected a few times. This chain links TRBV7-2 with TRBJ1-1, with a possible D match to TRBD1 (6 bases). V was clipped by 0 bases and J by 4 bases, with 15 bases between them. This CDR3 spans 16 amino acids. The germline V gene has CDR1 SGHTA and CDR2 FQGNSA. The CDR3 DNA reads as TGTGCCAGCAGCTTAGCGGCAGGGGTAGGAGGCACTGAAGCTTTCTTT. Translating gives CASSLAAGVGGTEAFF.

V usage is TRBV5-1 and J usage is TRBJ1-2; 7 positions agree with TRBD1. Per the germline V gene, CDR1 is SGHRS and CDR2 is YFSETQ. The CDR3 consists of 16 residues. The ends lost 1 base at V and 1 base at J; junction bases unmatched: 7. For the CDR3, the DNA is TGCGCCAGCAGCTTGTTAGGAGGGACAGATAACTATGGCTACACCTTC. It is translated as CASSLLGGTDNYGYTF.

In this sample, this clonotype turned up many times. The chain carries TRBV5-1 and TRBJ1-4; possible D gene TRBD1, 6 bases. This CDR3 has 16 residues. Germline V CDR1 and CDR2: SGHRS, YFSETQ. The V end was cut by 0 bases, the J end by 15 bases, with 24 bases between. CDR3 coding DNA: TGCGCCAGCAGCTTGGAGGGGGGACGGACTGCAGTGGCGGTGTTTTTT. This sequence encodes CASSLEGGRTAVAVFF.

This chain uses TRBV7-9 with TRBJ1-1; no definite D call. The CDR3 is 14 residues long. Germline CDR1 and CDR2: SEHNR and FQNEAQ (reference sequence). Deletions cut 4 bases from V and 0 bases from J, with 9 bases between. The CDR3: CASSSITVNTEAFF. The CDR3 DNA is TGTGCCAGCAGCTCAATAACCGTGAACACTGAAGCTTTCTTT.

Only a few counts were recorded for this clonotype. The chain combines TRBV24-1 with TRBJ2-7; perhaps TRBD1 as D (6 bases). There are 12 residues in the CDR3. V lost 3 bases, J lost 8 bases, and 10 bases lay in between. Germline V CDR1 and CDR2: KGHDR, SFDVKD. The CDR3 protein is CATSDRDTQQYF. The DNA of the CDR3 is TGTGCCACCAGTGATCGGGACACCCAGCAGTACTTC.

The chain combines TRBV20-1 with TRBJ2-1, with TRBD2 matching over 10 bases. Looked up from germline, CDR1 is DFQATT and CDR2 is SNEGSKA (reference sequence). The CDR3 spans 15 residues. The V and J ends lost 7 bases and 7 bases, in that order; junction bases with no gene match: 13. The CDR3 spells CSVRVPGSGGNEQFF. The CDR3 DNA sequence: TGCAGTGTTCGTGTTCCGGGTAGCGGGGGGAATGAGCAGTTCTTC.

V is TRBV7-6 and J is TRBJ2-7, with a tentative D call TRBD1 (6 bases). Germline V gene data show CDR1 as SGHVS and CDR2 as FNYEAQ. The length of the CDR3 is 13 residues. V was clipped by 5 bases and J by 1 base, with 9 bases between them. The CDR3 DNA reads as TGTGCCAGCAGCGTGGACAGATCCTACGAGCAGTACTTC. This gives the protein CASSVDRSYEQYF.

The V and J genes are TRBV7-9 and TRBJ2-3, with TRBD2 matching 7 bases. Losses at the gene ends were 7 bases for V and 6 bases for J; bases not matched to a gene: 7. The CDR3 runs 13 residues. Germline V CDR1 and CDR2: SEHNR, FQNEAQ (reference sequence). CDR3 sequence: CASTGLELDTQYF. DNA of the CDR3: TGTGCCAGCACAGGACTAGAGCTCGATACGCAGTATTTT.

V is TRBV20-1 and J is TRBJ1-1, with a tentative D call TRBD1 (5 bases). Germline V CDR1 and CDR2: DFQATT, SNEGSKA (reference sequence). V was clipped by 2 bases and J by 0 bases, with 22 bases between them. This CDR3 is built from 18 residues. Here the CDR3 DNA reads TGCAGTGCTAGAATTACACCGAGCGGGGGTCCCCTGAACACTGAAGCTTTCTTT. Amino acid sequence: CSARITPSGGPLNTEAFF.

This chain uses TRBV7-2 with TRBJ1-5; 7 nucleotides match TRBD1. The CDR3 has 14 amino acids. J gave up 6 bases and V 5 bases, and 7 bases lay outside the gene matches. Germline V gene lookup returns CDR1 SGHTA and CDR2 FQGNSA. The CDR3 DNA is TGTGCCAGCAGCATTGACAGGGTGGGTCAGCCCCAGCATTTT. This translates into CASSIDRVGQPQHF.

The chain combines TRBV5-6 with TRBJ2-7, with TRBD1 matching over 7 bases. V dropped 0 bases and J dropped 5; count of bases not matched to a gene: 8. The length of the CDR3 is 15 residues. Germline V gives CDR1 SGHDT, CDR2 YYEEEE. Here the CDR3 DNA reads TGTGCCAGCAGCTTGGGGATGACAGGGACGGACGAGCAGTACTTC. Translation gives CASSLGMTGTDEQYF.

The chain employs TRBV6-2 or TRBV6-3 and TRBJ2-2; 9 bases align to TRBD1. Germline CDR1 and CDR2: MNHEY and SVGEGT. Germline trimming cut 0 bases from V and 3 bases from J; bases unmatched to any gene: 8. There are 18 residues in the CDR3. In DNA, the CDR3 is TGTGCCAGCAGTTACTCGATGGCCGACAGGGGGGACACCGGGGAGCTGTTTTTT. Translation: CASSYSMADRGDTGELFF.